This TCR beta chain was retrieved from a study of shared clonotypes between healthy human individuals (TCRdb year 2020). For the study in its entirety: Three men and two women, aged 18 to 49 years, made up the cohort. Blood TCR repertoires of a handful of healthy adults were deeply sequenced to estimate repertoire size and the extent of clonotype sharing between individuals. Per donor, leukapheresis produced somewhere between about 0.9 and 9 billion PBMCs. To increase sequencing depth and limit assay-specific biases, TCR repertoire library preparation and sequencing were carried out by different laboratories using diverse techniques. For each donor, three plates each were used for CD4 naive and CD4 memory, two plates were used for CD8 naive, and one plate was used for CD8 memory.

CD8 naive samples consisted of CD45RO-negative cells that were positively selected for CCR7, yielding a CD45RA+CCR7+ population without TemRA cells. The donors were healthy, HIV-negative adults with no recently reported acute infections or vaccinations. Every donor was a Caucasian adult residing in Nashville, Tennessee, USA. After blood collection by leukapheresis, PBMCs were isolated using Ficoll-Histopaque density gradient centrifugation and then cryopreserved in the vapor phase of liquid nitrogen. Purity and quantity of every magnetically sorted T cell population were checked by analytical flow cytometry. Each sorted fraction had its genomic DNA isolated and then quantified by UV absorbance on a Nanodrop 2000c. About this clone: What antigen it recognizes has not been identified. One base away there is no much larger clone; base qualities are not given. Other DNA sequences in this sample translate to the same CDR3.

Reading from cysteine to phenylalanine, the CDR3 counts 15 amino acids. Kept here is only the CDR3 DNA, which spans 45 bases and is read in frame from base 1. Deletion took 1 base off V and 1 base off J, with a span of 10 bases between the germline ends. CDR1 MNHNS and CDR2 SASEGT were looked up in the germline V gene. TCR CDR3 regions were amplified from genomic DNA by multiplex PCR using the deep immunoSEQ assay. Genomic DNA extracted from each cell subset was distributed evenly over all wells of several immunoSEQ 96-well plates, and each plate served as one replicate. Each replicate PCR for sorted subsets received approximately 220 ng genomic DNA, equal to about 29,000 T cell genomes. The purified libraries were quantified using a Qubit 3.0 fluorometer, sized with a Bioanalyzer 2100, and then quantified again using the KAPA Library Quantification kit. Each immunoSEQ 96-well plate was sequenced on its own single-read 150-cycle Illumina NextSeq 550 flow cell. In the authors' own workflow: Because the immunoSEQ output included only junctional sequences and no quality scores, the filtering could not be the same as the filtering used for full-length reads. Sequences were annotated with PyIR, a Python wrapper for IgBLAST v1.9, using IMGT germline references to assign V/J genes and CDR3. Any read was removed if the V/J assignment was weak (E-value above 1e-6), the CDR3 was missing, or the read contained stop codons, out-of-frame junctions, or ambiguous translated residues. V3J clonotypes were defined by identical inferred V gene, J gene, and CDR3 amino acid sequence. Percentage overlap between repertoires was calculated by dividing the number of shared unique clonotypes by the size of the smaller repertoire. Richness of each repertoire was evaluated using RTK rarefaction, the Chao1 estimator, and Recon v2.1 estimates of unobserved clonotypes. For all TCRbeta clonotypes obtained by the gDNA method from a few donors, generation probabilities were computed with OLGA. TCRdb retrieved this table from immuneACCESS and kept in-frame rearrangements only. Not all clones are present; in checked studies, unresolved V genes account for under half, and no reason is known for the remainder. The V and J calls and clone size come from that table; D and trimming were worked out from the DNA. Counted in this sample were millions of clones; over 85% of them appeared once. The ten largest clones represent 1% to 1.3% of the sample.

Overall results and qualifications from the work: Sampling was restricted to blood, and TCR repertoires in tissues likely differ from the TCR repertoires found in blood. Estimated clonotype richness was generally larger for naive than for memory subsets. Compared with non-shared clonotypes, the clonotypes found in all four sorted-subset donors had higher generation probabilities. Pairwise subsampling indicated that sequencing depth was expected to affect the degree of clonotype sharing among donors. Incomplete sequencing was indicated by rarefaction of sorted-subset datasets, despite the large sequencing depth. The small number of donors limited the genetic and exposure-history diversity represented. About 5% of naive CD4, 3.5% of naive CD8, around 2.3% of memory CD4, and over 0.35% of memory CD8 clonotypes were shared across a few donors.

The TCR originated in a man aged 18 to 30 in good health. The sequence joins TRBV6-1 to TRBJ2-5; a confident D gene designation cannot be given. Sequenced input: naive CD8+ T cells sorted from blood. The cell subset or site tag for this specimen amounts to: CD45RA+CCR7+. The sequenced DNA is TGTGCCAGCAGTGAAGGGGTCAGAGCCCAAGAGACCCAGTACTTC. It translates as CASSEGVRAQETQYF.